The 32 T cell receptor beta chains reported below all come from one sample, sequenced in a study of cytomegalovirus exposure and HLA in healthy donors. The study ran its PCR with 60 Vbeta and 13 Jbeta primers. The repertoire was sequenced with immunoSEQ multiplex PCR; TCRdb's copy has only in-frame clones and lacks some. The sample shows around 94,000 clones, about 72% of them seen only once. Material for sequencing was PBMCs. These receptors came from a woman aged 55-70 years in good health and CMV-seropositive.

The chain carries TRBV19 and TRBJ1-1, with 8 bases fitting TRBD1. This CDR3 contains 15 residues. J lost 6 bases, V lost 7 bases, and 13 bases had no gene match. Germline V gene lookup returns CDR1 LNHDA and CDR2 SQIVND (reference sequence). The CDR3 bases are TGTGCCAGTACCACGCTCCGGGACAGGAAGGCTGAAGCTTTCTTT. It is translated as CASTTLRDRKAEAFF.

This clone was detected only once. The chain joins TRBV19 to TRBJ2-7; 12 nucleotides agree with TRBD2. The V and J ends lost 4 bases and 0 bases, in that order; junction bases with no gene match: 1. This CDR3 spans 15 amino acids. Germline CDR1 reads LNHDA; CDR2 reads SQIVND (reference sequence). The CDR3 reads CASSTTSGGSYEQYF. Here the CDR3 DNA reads TGTGCCAGTAGTACGACTAGCGGGGGCTCCTACGAGCAGTACTTC.

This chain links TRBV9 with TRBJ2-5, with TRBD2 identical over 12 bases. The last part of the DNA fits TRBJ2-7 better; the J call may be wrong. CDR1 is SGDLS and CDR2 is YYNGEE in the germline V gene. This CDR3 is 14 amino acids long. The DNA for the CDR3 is TGTGCCAGCAGCATGACTAGCGGGAGAGGCGAGCAGTACTTC. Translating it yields CASSMTSGRGEQYF.

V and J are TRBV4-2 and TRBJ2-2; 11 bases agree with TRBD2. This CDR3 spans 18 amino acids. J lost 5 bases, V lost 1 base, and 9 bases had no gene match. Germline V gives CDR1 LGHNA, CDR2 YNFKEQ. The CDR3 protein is CASSQVALAGVVTGELFF. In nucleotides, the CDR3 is TGTGCCAGCAGCCAAGTAGCACTAGCGGGAGTAGTTACCGGGGAGCTGTTTTTT.

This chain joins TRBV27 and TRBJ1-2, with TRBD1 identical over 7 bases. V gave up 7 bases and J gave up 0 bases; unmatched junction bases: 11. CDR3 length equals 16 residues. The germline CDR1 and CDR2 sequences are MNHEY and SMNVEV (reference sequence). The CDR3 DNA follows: TGTGCCAGCAAGGAGGTAGGACAGGCGACTAACTATGGCTACACCTTC. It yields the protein CASKEVGQATNYGYTF.

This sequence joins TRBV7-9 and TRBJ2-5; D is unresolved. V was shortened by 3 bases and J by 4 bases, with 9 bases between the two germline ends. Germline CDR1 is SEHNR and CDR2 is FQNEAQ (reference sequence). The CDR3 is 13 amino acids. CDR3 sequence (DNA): TGTGCCAGCAGCTTTGACATATCAGAGACCCAGTACTTC. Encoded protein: CASSFDISETQYF.

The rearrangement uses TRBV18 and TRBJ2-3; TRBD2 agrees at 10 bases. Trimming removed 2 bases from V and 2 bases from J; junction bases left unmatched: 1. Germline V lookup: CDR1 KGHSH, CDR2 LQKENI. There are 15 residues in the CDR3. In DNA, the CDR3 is TGTGCCAGCTCACCAACTAGCGGGGTCACAGATACGCAGTATTTT. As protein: CASSPTSGVTDTQYF.

The CDR3 bases are TGTGCCAGCAGTTTATTTCATAGCAATCAGCCCCAGCATTTT. Residues: CASSLFHSNQPQHF. The chain employs TRBV27 and TRBJ1-5, with unresolved D. Trimming shortened V by 1 base and J by 0 bases, and 4 bases separated the two germline ends. Looked up from germline, CDR1 is MNHEY and CDR2 is SMNVEV (reference sequence). The CDR3 spans 14 residues.

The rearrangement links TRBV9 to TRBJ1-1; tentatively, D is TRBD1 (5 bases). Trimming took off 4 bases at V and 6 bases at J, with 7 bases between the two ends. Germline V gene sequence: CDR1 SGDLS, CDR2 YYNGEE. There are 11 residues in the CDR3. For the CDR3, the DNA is TGTGCCAGCAGCACAGGTTCTGAAGCTTTCTTT. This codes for CASSTGSEAFF. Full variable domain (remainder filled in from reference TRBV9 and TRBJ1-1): DSGVTQTPKHLITATGQRVTLRCSPRSGDLSVYWYQQSLDQGLQFLIQYYNGEERAKGNILERFSAQQFPDLHSELNLSSLELGDSALYFCASSTGSEAFFGQGTRLTVV.

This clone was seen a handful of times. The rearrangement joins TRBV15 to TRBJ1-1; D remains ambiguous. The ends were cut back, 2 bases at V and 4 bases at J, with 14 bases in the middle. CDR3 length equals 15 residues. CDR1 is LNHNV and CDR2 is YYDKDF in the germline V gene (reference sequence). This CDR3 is CATSRTASMGTEAFF. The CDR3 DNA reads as TGTGCCACCAGCAGAACAGCCAGTATGGGCACTGAAGCTTTCTTT.

The CDR3 region has the DNA TGTGCCATCAGTGAGTCGACTTTGGGGGGTTCACCCCTCCACTTT. This sequence encodes CAISESTLGGSPLHF. The chain carries TRBV10-3 and TRBJ1-6; a weak D match, TRBD1 (5 bases). Germline CDR1 ENHRY, CDR2 SYGVKD. Trimming removed 0 bases at V and 9 bases at J, with 12 bases between. This CDR3 is built from 15 residues.

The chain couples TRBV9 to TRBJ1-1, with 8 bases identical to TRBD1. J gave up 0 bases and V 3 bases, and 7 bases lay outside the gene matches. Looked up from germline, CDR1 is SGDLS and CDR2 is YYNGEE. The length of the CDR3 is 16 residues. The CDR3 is CASSANPQGVNTEAFF. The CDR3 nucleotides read TGTGCCAGCAGCGCCAATCCACAGGGGGTGAACACTGAAGCTTTCTTT.

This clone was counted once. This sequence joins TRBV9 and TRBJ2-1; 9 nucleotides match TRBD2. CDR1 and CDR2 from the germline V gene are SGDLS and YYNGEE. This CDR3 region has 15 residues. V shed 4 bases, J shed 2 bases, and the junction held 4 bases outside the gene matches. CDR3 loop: CASSPSGAAYNEQFF. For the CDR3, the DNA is TGTGCCAGCAGCCCTAGCGGGGCGGCCTACAATGAGCAGTTCTTC.

The CDR3 sequence: CASSPTGGKVSYEQYF. Here the CDR3 DNA reads TGTGCCAGCAGCCCTACAGGGGGAAAGGTTTCCTACGAGCAGTACTTC. The chain has TRBV9 and TRBJ2-7; 8 bases are a match to TRBD1. The CDR3 consists of 16 residues. V dropped 4 bases and J dropped 1; count of bases not matched to a gene: 10. Germline lookup yields CDR1 SGDLS and CDR2 YYNGEE. The variable domain in full, with the rest retrieved from reference TRBV9 and TRBJ2-7, is DSGVTQTPKHLITATGQRVTLRCSPRSGDLSVYWYQQSLDQGLQFLIQYYNGEERAKGNILERFSAQQFPDLHSELNLSSLELGDSALYFCASSPTGGKVSYEQYFGPGTRLTVT.

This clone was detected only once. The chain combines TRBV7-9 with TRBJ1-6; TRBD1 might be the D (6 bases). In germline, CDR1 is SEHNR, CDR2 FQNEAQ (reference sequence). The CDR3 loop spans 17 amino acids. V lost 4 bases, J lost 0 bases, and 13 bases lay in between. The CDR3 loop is CASSSPQGSSYNSPLHF. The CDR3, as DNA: TGTGCCAGCAGCTCACCGCAGGGGAGCTCCTATAATTCACCCCTCCACTTT.

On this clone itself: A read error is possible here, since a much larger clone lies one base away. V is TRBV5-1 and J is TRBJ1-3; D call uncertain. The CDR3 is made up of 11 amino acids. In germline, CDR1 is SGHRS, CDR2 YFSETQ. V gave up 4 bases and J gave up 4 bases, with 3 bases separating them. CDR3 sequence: CASSPGNTIYF. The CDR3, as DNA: TGCGCCAGCAGCCCAGGAAACACCATATATTTT.

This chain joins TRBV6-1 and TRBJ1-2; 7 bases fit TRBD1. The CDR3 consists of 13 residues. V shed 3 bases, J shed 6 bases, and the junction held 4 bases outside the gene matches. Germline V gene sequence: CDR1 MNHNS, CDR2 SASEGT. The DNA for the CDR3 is TGTGCCAGCAGTGAGATTGGACAGGATGGCTACACCTTC. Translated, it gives CASSEIGQDGYTF.

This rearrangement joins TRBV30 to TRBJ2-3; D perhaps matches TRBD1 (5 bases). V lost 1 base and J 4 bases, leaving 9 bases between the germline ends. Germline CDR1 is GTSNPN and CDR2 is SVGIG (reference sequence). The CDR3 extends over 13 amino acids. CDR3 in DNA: TGTGCCTGGAGTGGACAGCTAGCAGATACGCAGTATTTT. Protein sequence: CAWSGQLADTQYF. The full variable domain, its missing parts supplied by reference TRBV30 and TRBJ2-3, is SQTIHQWPATLVQPVGSPLSLECTVEGTSNPNLYWYRQAAGRGLQLLFYSVGIGQISSEVPQNLSASRPQDRQFILSSKKLLLSDSGFYLCAWSGQLADTQYFGPGTRLTVL.

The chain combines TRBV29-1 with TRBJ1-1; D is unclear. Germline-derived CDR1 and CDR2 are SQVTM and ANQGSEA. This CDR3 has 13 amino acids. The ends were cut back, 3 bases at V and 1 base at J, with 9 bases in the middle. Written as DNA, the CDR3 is TGCAGCGTTGAGGCCCTCACGAACACTGAAGCTTTCTTT. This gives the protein CSVEALTNTEAFF.

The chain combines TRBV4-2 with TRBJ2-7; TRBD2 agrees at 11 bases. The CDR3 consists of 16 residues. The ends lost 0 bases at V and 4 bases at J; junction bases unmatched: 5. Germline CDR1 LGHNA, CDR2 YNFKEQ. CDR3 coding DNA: TGTGCCAGCAGCCAAGATCGTCTAGCGGGAGGTTACGAGCAGTACTTC. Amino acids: CASSQDRLAGGYEQYF.

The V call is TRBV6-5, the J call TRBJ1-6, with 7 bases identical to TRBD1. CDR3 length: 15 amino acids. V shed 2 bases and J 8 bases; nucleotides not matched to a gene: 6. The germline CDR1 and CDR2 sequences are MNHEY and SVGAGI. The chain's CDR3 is CASSYAGQIYSPLHF. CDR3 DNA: TGTGCCAGCAGTTACGCGGGACAGATATATTCACCCCTCCACTTT.

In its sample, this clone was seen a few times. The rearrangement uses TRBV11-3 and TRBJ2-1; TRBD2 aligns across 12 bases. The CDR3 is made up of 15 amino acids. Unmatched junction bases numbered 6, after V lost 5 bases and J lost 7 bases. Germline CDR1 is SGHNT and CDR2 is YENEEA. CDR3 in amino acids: CASSHRTSGTNEQFF. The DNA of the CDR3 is TGTGCCAGCAGCCACAGGACTAGCGGGACTAATGAGCAGTTCTTC.

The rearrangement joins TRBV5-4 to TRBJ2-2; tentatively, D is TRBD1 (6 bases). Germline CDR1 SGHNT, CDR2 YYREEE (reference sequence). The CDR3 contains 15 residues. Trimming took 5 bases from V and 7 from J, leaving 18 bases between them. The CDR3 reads CASRYSTGSGGELFF. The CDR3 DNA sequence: TGTGCCAGCAGATATTCAACAGGGAGCGGCGGGGAGCTGTTTTTT.

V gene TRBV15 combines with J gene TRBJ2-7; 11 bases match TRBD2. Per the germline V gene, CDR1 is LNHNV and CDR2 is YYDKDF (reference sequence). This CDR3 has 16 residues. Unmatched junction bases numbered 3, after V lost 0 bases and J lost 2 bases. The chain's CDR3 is CATSRDPTSGTYEQYF. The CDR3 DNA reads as TGTGCCACCAGCAGAGATCCGACTAGCGGGACCTACGAGCAGTACTTC.

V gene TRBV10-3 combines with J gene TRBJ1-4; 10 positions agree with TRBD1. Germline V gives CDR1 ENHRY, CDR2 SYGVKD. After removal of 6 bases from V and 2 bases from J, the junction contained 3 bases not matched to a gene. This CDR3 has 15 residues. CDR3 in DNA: TGTGCCATCAGGCTGGGACAGGGGACTAATGAAAAACTGTTTTTT. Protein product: CAIRLGQGTNEKLFF.

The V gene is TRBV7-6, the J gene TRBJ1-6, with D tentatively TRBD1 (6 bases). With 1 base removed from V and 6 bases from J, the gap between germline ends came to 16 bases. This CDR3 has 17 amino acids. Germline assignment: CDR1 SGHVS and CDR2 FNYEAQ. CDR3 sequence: CASSLVGGAGANSPLHF. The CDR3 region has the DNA TGTGCCAGCAGCTTAGTCGGGGGGGCGGGAGCTAATTCACCCCTCCACTTT.

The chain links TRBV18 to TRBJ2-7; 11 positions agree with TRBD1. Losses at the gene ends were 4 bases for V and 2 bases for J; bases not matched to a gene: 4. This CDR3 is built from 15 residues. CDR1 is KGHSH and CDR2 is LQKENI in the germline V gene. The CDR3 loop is CASSRDRGATYEQYF. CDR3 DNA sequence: TGTGCCAGCTCACGGGACAGGGGGGCAACCTACGAGCAGTACTTC.

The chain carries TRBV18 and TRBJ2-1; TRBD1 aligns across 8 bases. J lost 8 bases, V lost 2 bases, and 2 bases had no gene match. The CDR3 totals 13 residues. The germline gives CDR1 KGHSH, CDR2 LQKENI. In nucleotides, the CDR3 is TGTGCCAGCTCACCAGGGACAGGCTATGAGCAGTTCTTC. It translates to CASSPGTGYEQFF.

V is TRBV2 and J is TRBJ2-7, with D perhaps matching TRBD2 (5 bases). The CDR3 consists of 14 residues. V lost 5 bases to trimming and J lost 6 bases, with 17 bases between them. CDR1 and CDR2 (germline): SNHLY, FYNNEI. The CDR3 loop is CASSPNLMGAEQYF. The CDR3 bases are TGTGCCAGCAGTCCTAACCTCATGGGAGCCGAGCAGTACTTC.

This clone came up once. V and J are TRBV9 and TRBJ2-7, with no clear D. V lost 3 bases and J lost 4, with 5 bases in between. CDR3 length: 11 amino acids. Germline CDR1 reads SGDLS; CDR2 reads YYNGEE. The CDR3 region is CASSAGYEQYF. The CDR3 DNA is TGTGCCAGCAGCGCCGGGTACGAGCAGTACTTC.

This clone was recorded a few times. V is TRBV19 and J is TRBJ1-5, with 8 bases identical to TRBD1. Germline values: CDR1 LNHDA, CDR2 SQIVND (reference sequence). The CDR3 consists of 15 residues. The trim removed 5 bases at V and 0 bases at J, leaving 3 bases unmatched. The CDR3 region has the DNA TGTGCCAGTAGTGAACAGGGGGTTAGCAATCAGCCCCAGCATTTT. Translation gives CASSEQGVSNQPQHF.

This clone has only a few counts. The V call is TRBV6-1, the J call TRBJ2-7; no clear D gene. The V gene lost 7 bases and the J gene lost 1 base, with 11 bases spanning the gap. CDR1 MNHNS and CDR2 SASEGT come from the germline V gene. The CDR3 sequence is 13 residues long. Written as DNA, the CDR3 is TGTGCCAGCACCCAGTGGCAATCCTACGAGCAGTACTTC. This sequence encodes CASTQWQSYEQYF.